This TCR beta chain was obtained from a study of shared clonotypes between healthy human individuals. There are 15 residues in the CDR3. V was trimmed by 4 bases and J by 0 bases, leaving 11 bases between them. Germline V gives CDR1 SGHDT, CDR2 YYEEEE. The protocol was immunoSEQ multiplex PCR, while the TCRdb copy is restricted to in-frame clones and leaves out a portion. The data show about 710,000 clones, around three quarters seen once. The sample taken for sequencing was memory CD4+ T cells sorted from blood. This sample's subset: CD45RA-negative fraction. The chain uses TRBV5-6 and TRBJ1-3, with D possibly matching TRBD1 (6 bases). The TCR comes from a woman younger than 45 in good health. This CDR3 is CASSGTGTSGNTIYF. The CDR3, as DNA: TGTGCCAGCAGCGGCACAGGGACCTCTGGAAACACCATATATTTT.